Below are 12 T cell receptor beta chains sequenced from a single sample in a study of blood T cell repertoires in COVID-19. The data were produced by immunoSEQ multiplex PCR, yet TCRdb's version contains in-frame clones alone and is incomplete. The sample includes about 40,000 clones, over 75% of them seen just once. The sequenced material came from peripheral blood. These receptors were obtained from a woman in her 70s with acute or convalescent COVID-19.

The J gene is TRBJ1-2, the V gene TRBV28; 7 positions match TRBD1. V shed 5 bases and J 9 bases; nucleotides not matched to a gene: 6. The CDR3 is 12 residues long. The germline gives CDR1 MDHEN, CDR2 SYDVKM. The CDR3 here is CASSTGQWSYTF. DNA for the CDR3: TGTGCCAGCAGTACGGGACAGTGGAGCTACACCTTC.

This clone was detected a few times. The chain joins TRBV28 to TRBJ2-7; 10 bases are shared with TRBD1. Looked up from germline, CDR1 is MDHEN and CDR2 is SYDVKM. The CDR3 is made up of 15 amino acids. V lost 3 bases to trimming and J lost 0 bases; unmatched junction nucleotides: 2. Written as DNA, the CDR3 is TGTGCCAGCAGTTTGGGACAGGGGAGCTCCTACGAGCAGTACGTC. The encoded protein is CASSLGQGSSYEQYV.

This clone appeared a few times. V usage is TRBV5-1 and J usage is TRBJ2-2, with unresolved D. V was clipped by 1 base and J by 5 bases, with 9 bases between them. CDR1 is SGHRS and CDR2 is YFSETQ in the germline V gene. The CDR3 consists of 14 residues. The CDR3 region has the DNA TGCGCCAGCAGCTTGCTCAGATCTACCGGGGAGCTGTTTTTT. This encodes CASSLLRSTGELFF.

The chain carries TRBV4-1 and TRBJ2-1, with 8 nucleotides matching TRBD2. V dropped 1 base and J dropped 3; count of bases not matched to a gene: 11. In germline, CDR1 is MGHRA, CDR2 YSYEKL. The CDR3 runs 18 residues. The CDR3 region is CASSQGTSGTPLYNEQFF. The CDR3 region has the DNA TGCGCCAGCAGCCAAGGAACTAGCGGTACCCCCCTCTACAATGAGCAGTTCTTC.

Only one count was recorded for this clone. CDR3 in amino acids: CASSLGVGGITDTQYF. The CDR3 nucleotides are TGTGCCAGCAGTTTAGGGGTGGGGGGTATAACAGATACGCAGTATTTT. The rearrangement uses TRBV28 and TRBJ2-3, with TRBD2 as a possible D gene (6 bases). Trimming shortened V by 2 bases and J by 3 bases, and 15 bases separated the two germline ends. Germline CDR1 and CDR2: MDHEN and SYDVKM. The CDR3 is made up of 16 amino acids.

This sequence joins TRBV10-3 and TRBJ2-1, with 8 nucleotides matching TRBD2. The CDR3 is made up of 15 amino acids. The germline V gene has CDR1 ENHRY and CDR2 SYGVKD. The trim removed 4 bases at V and 2 bases at J, leaving 4 bases unmatched. The CDR3: CAISVTSEPYNEQFF. CDR3 in DNA: TGTGCCATCAGTGTGACTAGCGAGCCCTACAATGAGCAGTTCTTC.

CDR3 protein: CASSERGALNEQFF. The CDR3 DNA sequence: TGTGCCAGCAGCGAGCGGGGGGCCCTCAATGAGCAGTTCTTC. The chain uses TRBV7-2 and TRBJ2-1; 9 nucleotides agree with TRBD2. CDR3 length equals 14 residues. Germline V gives CDR1 SGHTA, CDR2 FQGNSA. Losses at the gene ends were 5 bases for V and 6 bases for J; bases not matched to a gene: 5.

V and J are TRBV7-2 and TRBJ1-4, with 8 bases aligning to TRBD1. V shed 5 bases, J shed 2 bases, and the junction held 7 bases outside the gene matches. The CDR3 is made up of 16 amino acids. The germline gives CDR1 SGHTA, CDR2 FQGNSA. The CDR3 loop is CASSQTTGGTNEKLFF. The DNA for the CDR3 is TGTGCCAGCAGCCAAACAACAGGGGGGACTAATGAAAAACTGTTTTTT.

V usage is TRBV30 and J usage is TRBJ1-1; 9 bases agree with TRBD1. Germline loops: CDR1 GTSNPN, CDR2 SVGIG (reference sequence). This CDR3 has 13 amino acids. With 7 bases clipped from V and 4 bases from J, the junction kept 7 bases outside the gene matches. CDR3 in amino acids: CAYSGQGTTEAFF. CDR3 coding DNA: TGTGCCTACTCCGGACAGGGGACCACTGAAGCTTTCTTT.

Here the CDR3 DNA reads TGTGCCAGCAGCGAGGGGACAGGCCGTCAAGAGACCCAGTACTTC. As protein: CASSEGTGRQETQYF. The chain combines TRBV11-1 with TRBJ2-5; 8 bases are a match to TRBD1. Looked up from germline, CDR1 is SGHAT and CDR2 is FQDESV (reference sequence). This CDR3 has 15 residues. V lost 5 bases, J lost 2 bases, and 7 bases stayed unmatched.

This chain uses TRBV19 with TRBJ1-5; D is unresolved. From germline, CDR1 is LNHDA and CDR2 SQIVND (reference sequence). Trimming cost V 3 bases and J 7 bases, with 7 bases left between them. The CDR3 contains 12 residues. The CDR3 spells CASSMLSQPQHF. For the CDR3, the DNA is TGTGCCAGTAGTATGTTATCGCAGCCCCAGCATTTT.

This chain joins TRBV30 and TRBJ2-1, with D perhaps matching TRBD2 (6 bases). V dropped 4 bases and J dropped 6 bases, with 13 bases sitting between them. The CDR3 has 13 amino acids. Germline CDR1 GTSNPN, CDR2 SVGIG (reference sequence). CDR3 nucleotides: TGTGCCTGGAATCCGGGAGTGAGCAATGAGCAGTTCTTC. Its translation: CAWNPGVSNEQFF.